One sample yielded the 9 T cell receptor beta chains listed below, sequenced in a study of blood T cell repertoires in COVID-19. The protocol was immunoSEQ multiplex PCR, while the TCRdb copy is restricted to in-frame clones and leaves out a portion. This table has 470,000 or so clones, around 85% appearing once. The sequenced sample consisted of peripheral blood. These receptors originate from a human donor in a cohort sampled during active COVID-19.

The chain joins TRBV5-4 to TRBJ2-3; 7 positions match TRBD2. The CDR3 totals 16 residues. Germline loops: CDR1 SGHNT, CDR2 YYREEE (reference sequence). Germline trimming cut 4 bases from V and 0 bases from J; bases unmatched to any gene: 8. Here the CDR3 DNA reads TGTGCCAGCAGCCCGACGGGGGGTTTAAGCACAGATACGCAGTATTTT. It encodes CASSPTGGLSTDTQYF.

V is TRBV12-3 or TRBV12-4 and J is TRBJ1-1; no clear D gene. This CDR3 has 11 amino acids. V was clipped by 3 bases and J by 5 bases, with 4 bases between them. The CDR3 here is CASSFRTEAFF. For the CDR3, the DNA is TGTGCCAGCAGTTTTCGGACTGAAGCTTTCTTT.

The chain has TRBV11-3 and TRBJ2-6, with D maybe TRBD1 (6 bases). Germline CDR1 is SGHNT and CDR2 is YENEEA. V lost 2 bases and J lost 2, with 7 bases in between. This CDR3 is 15 amino acids long. CDR3 sequence (DNA): TGTGCCAGCAGCTTACAGGGGCCTGGGGCCAACGTCCTGACTTTC. Residues: CASSLQGPGANVLTF.

This chain joins TRBV7-2 and TRBJ2-1; TRBD2 matches 9 bases. J gave up 5 bases and V 1 base, and 3 bases lay outside the gene matches. The CDR3 totals 15 residues. CDR1 is SGHTA, CDR2 FQGNSA, per germline. CDR3 protein: CASSLDSGSDNEQFF. CDR3 DNA: TGTGCCAGCAGCTTAGATAGCGGGAGCGACAATGAGCAGTTCTTC.

The rearrangement uses TRBV7-9 and TRBJ2-3; 9 bases line up with TRBD1. The germline gives CDR1 SEHNR, CDR2 FQNEAQ (reference sequence). Losses at the gene ends were 3 bases for V and 3 bases for J; bases not matched to a gene: 1. The CDR3 loop spans 14 amino acids. The CDR3 DNA reads as TGTGCCAGCAGCTTGACAGGGGGTACAGATACGCAGTATTTT. Protein product: CASSLTGGTDTQYF.

The rearrangement joins TRBV5-4 to TRBJ2-3; 7 bases match TRBD1. This CDR3 is built from 15 residues. Germline V gives CDR1 SGHNT, CDR2 YYREEE (reference sequence). V trimming: 4 bases; J trimming: 0 bases; junction bases outside the gene matches: 5. The CDR3, as DNA: TGTGCCAGCAGCCAGCTGACAGGGAGCACAGATACGCAGTATTTT. Protein product: CASSQLTGSTDTQYF.

This chain connects TRBV25-1 to TRBJ1-6; the D gene is possibly TRBD1 (5 bases). The length of the CDR3 is 12 residues. Germline assignment: CDR1 MGHDK and CDR2 SYGVNS. The V and J ends lost 9 bases and 10 bases respectively, with 13 bases between them. The CDR3 DNA follows: TGTGCCAGTCGGGGGTCAGAATCACCCCTCCACTTT. Translation: CASRGSESPLHF.

The chain joins TRBV19 to TRBJ2-7, with a possible D match to TRBD2 (6 bases). Trimming left V 9 bases short and J 0 bases short, with 9 bases between. CDR3 size: 12 residues. Germline V gene sequence: CDR1 LNHDA, CDR2 SQIVND (reference sequence). Here the CDR3 DNA reads TGTGCCAGCCCGACTAGCTCCTACGAGCAGTACTTC. Protein: CASPTSSYEQYF.

The rearrangement uses TRBV5-1 and TRBJ2-7; TRBD2 aligns across 12 bases. J gave up 2 bases and V 5 bases, and 2 bases lay outside the gene matches. The length of the CDR3 is 14 residues. Germline CDR1 SGHRS, CDR2 YFSETQ. This CDR3 reads CASRGLAGAYEQYF. The CDR3 DNA is TGCGCCAGCAGGGGACTAGCGGGCGCCTACGAGCAGTACTTC. Complete variable domain (other parts from reference TRBV5-1 and TRBJ2-7): KAGVTQTPRYLIKTRGQQVTLSCSPISGHRSVSWYQQTPGQGLQFLFEYFSETQRNKGNFPGRFSGRQFSNSRSEMNVSTLELGDSALYLCASRGLAGAYEQYFGPGTRLTVT.